This TCR beta chain was sequenced for a study of human T cells and chemical hapten exposure. Findings and caveats of the study: Versus controls, significantly more large CDR3 similarity clusters arose from expanded TCRs.

Within the library, unique molecular identifiers were attached to each individual cDNA molecule. As processed by the authors: Sample-level TCR yields exhibited a median of around 100,000, with a range of roughly 23,224 to 750,000. TCRdb itself ran the RACE reads through MiXCR, one entry per CDR3 protein. V and J calls and clone size were set by TCRdb, not the authors. The sample yields around 150,000 distinct CDR3 sequences, about 30% seen once. V was trimmed by 3 bases and J by 4 bases, leaving 12 bases between them. The germline V gene encodes CDR1 SNHLY and CDR2 FYNNEI. The CDR3 extends over 15 amino acids. A remark on this clonotype: Antigen unknown.

The time point was: patch test 3, about 24 weeks after DPC sensitization. Treatment described: therapeutic diphenylcyclopropenone sensitization with weekly scalp DPC. The sequencing used whole blood, collected in connection with sensitization to the hapten diphenylcyclopropenone (DPC). The sequence came from a woman under 30 with alopecia areata. Some clones in this sample may be carry-over from other donors' samples. J is TRBJ1-4 and V is TRBV2; possible D gene TRBD1, 5 bases. The chain's CDR3 is CASSEDGRGNEKLFF. For the CDR3, the DNA is TGTGCCAGCAGTGAGGATGGAAGGGGTAATGAAAAACTGTTTTTT.